The T cell receptor (beta chain) under discussion was sequenced for a study of OX40 agonist ivuxolimab in advanced cancers. Findings of the study overall: Specificity for antigen went undetermined in the expanded peripheral T cells.

To note about this clone: The antigen is not known.

Only in-frame clones appear in the TCRdb table, and some are missing; sequencing was by immunoSEQ multiplex PCR. Of 70,000 or so clones listed, around four fifths are singletons. The source material was CD4+ or CD8+ T cells sorted from blood, sampled in a trial of the OX40 agonist ivuxolimab. This TCR derives from an adult with an advanced solid tumor such as melanoma, head and neck, liver or kidney cancer.

In DNA, the CDR3 is TGTGCCAGCAGTTGGGGGCACGAGCAGTACTTC. Translated, it gives CASSWGHEQYF. The chain links TRBV6-5 to TRBJ2-7; a possible D gene is TRBD1 (6 bases). This CDR3 is built from 11 residues. Trimming took 4 bases from V and 5 from J, leaving 6 bases between them. Germline V gene data show CDR1 as MNHEY and CDR2 as SVGAGI.